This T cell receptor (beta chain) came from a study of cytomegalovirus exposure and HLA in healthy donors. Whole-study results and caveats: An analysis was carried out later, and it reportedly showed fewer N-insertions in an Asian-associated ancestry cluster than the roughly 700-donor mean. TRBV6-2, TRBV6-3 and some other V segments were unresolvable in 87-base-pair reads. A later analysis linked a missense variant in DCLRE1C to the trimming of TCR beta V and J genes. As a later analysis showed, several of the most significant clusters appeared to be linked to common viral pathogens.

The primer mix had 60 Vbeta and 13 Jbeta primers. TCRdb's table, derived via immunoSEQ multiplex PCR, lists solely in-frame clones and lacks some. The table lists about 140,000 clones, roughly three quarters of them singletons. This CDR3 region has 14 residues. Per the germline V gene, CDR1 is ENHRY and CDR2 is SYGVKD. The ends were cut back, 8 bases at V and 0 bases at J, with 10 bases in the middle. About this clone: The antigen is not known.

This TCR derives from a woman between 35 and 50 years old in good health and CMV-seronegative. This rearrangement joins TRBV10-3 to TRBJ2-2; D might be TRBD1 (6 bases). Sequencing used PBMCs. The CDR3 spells CAIPRGSNTGELFF. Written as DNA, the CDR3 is TGTGCCATCCCAAGGGGGTCGAACACCGGGGAGCTGTTTTTT.